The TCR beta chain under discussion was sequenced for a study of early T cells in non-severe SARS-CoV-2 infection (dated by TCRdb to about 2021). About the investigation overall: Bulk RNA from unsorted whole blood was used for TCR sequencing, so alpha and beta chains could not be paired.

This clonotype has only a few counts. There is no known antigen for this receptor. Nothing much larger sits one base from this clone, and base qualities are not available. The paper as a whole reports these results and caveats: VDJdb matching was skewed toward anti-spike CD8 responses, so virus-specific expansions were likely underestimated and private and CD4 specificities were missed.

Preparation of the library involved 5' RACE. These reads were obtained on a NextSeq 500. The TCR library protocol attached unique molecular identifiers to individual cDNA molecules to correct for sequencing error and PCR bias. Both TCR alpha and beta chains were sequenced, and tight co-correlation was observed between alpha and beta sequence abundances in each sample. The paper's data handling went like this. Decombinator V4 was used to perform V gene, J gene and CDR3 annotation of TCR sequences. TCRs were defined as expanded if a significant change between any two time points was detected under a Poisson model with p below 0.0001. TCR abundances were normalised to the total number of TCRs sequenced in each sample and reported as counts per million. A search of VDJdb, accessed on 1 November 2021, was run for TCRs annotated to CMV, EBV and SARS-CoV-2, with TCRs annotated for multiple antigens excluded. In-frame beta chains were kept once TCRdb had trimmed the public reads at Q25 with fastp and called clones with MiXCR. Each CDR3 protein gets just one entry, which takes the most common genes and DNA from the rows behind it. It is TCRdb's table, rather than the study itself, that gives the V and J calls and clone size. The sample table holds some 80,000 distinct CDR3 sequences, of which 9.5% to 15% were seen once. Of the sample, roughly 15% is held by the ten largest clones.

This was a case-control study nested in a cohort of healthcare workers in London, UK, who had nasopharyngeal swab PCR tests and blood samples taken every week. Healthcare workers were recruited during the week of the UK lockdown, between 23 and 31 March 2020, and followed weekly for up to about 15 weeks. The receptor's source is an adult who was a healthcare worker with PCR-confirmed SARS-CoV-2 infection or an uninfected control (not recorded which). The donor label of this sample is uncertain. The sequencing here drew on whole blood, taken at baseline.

The sequenced DNA: TGTGCCAGCAGTGCTTCGACTAGCGGGAGCACAGATACGCAGTATTTT. Protein translation: CASSASTSGSTDTQYF. This chain joins TRBV2 to TRBJ2-3; the junction holds 10 bases that match TRBD2. Clipping removes 4 bases from V and 0 bases from J, with 4 as the unmatched junction base count. The germline V gene encodes CDR1 SNHLY and CDR2 FYNNEI. Taken from cysteine to phenylalanine, the CDR3 has 16 residues. The read is trimmed to its CDR3 DNA, 48 bases read in frame from base 1.